The rows below give T cell receptor beta chains drawn from one sample of a study of immune heterogeneity within non-small cell lung tumors. TCRdb reprocessed the multiplex PCR reads with MiXCR, giving one entry per CDR3 protein. The sample has some 9,800 distinct CDR3 sequences; around 17% are singletons. Sequencing used lung tumor tissue. The receptor set was obtained from a man aged 35 to 55 with non-small cell lung cancer. CDR3s include the opening cysteine and the closing phenylalanine or tryptophan. A D gene is named only where the DNA matches it firmly. Clone size appears in some rows only: once, few, many, or a class for an expanded clone.

>TRBV12-3/TRBV12-4|many|TRBJ2-1|TRBD2
TGTGCCAGCGTACTCCTAACTAGCGGAGACTCCTACAATGAGCAGTTCTTC
CASVLLTSGDSYNEQFF
>TRBV7-9|many|TRBJ1-2|-
TGTGCCAGCAGCTTAGGGCCAGCGATGGATGGCTACACCTTC
CASSLGPAMDGYTF
>TRBV10-1|many|TRBJ2-5|-
TGCGCCAGCAGTGAGGGCCCCCAAGAGACCCAGTACTTC
CASSEGPQETQYF
>TRBV20-1|medium-sized|TRBJ2-7|-
TGCAGTGCGGACTATGGGCACGAGCAGTACTTC
CSADYGHEQYF
>TRBV27|medium-sized|TRBJ2-7|-
TGTGCCAGCAGTCCCCTTTGGAGCTACGAGCAGTACTTC
CASSPLWSYEQYF
>TRBV7-9|medium-sized|TRBJ1-2|TRBD1
TGTGCCAGCAGCCTAAATCCGGGACAGGCTAGCGGGGCTAACTATGGCTACACCTTC
CASSLNPGQASGANYGYTF
>TRBV27|medium-sized|TRBJ2-1|-
TGTGCCAGCAGTCTCGATTACAATGAGCAGTTCTTC
CASSLDYNEQFF
>TRBV19|many|TRBJ2-4|TRBD2
TGTGCCAGTAGGGGGACTAGCGGGGTTAACATTCAGTACTTC
CASRGTSGVNIQYF
>TRBV20-1|medium-sized|TRBJ2-5|TRBD2
TGCAGTGCCCCGGGACTAGCGGGAGGAGAGACCCAGTACTTC
CSAPGLAGGETQYF
>TRBV4-2|-|TRBJ2-3|-
TGTGCCAGCAGCCAAGAGACTTGGGGCACAGATACGCAGTATTTT
CASSQETWGTDTQYF
>TRBV27|many|TRBJ1-5|-
TGTGCCAGCAGTTTTCGCAGGGGAGGCAATCAGCCCCAGCATTTT
CASSFRRGGNQPQHF
>TRBV7-3|-|TRBJ2-1|TRBD2
TGTGCCAGCAGCTCGGGGGGTAATGAGCAGTTCTTC
CASSSGGNEQFF
>TRBV5-6|few|TRBJ2-2|TRBD1
TGTGCCAGCAGCTTTCCAGGGGGCGGGAACACCGGGGAGCTGTTTTTT
CASSFPGGGNTGELFF
>TRBV7-7|once|TRBJ2-5|-
TGTGTTAGCAGCCCTATCAGCGGGCTTGAGACCCAGTACTTC
CVSSPISGLETQYF
>TRBV20-1|-|TRBJ2-1|-
TGCAGTACCGCCGGGGTTTCCTACAATGAGCAGTTCTTC
CSTAGVSYNEQFF
>TRBV5-5|many|TRBJ2-1|-
TGTGCCAGCAGCTTGGATGCAGCCGACTACAATGAGCAGTTCTTC
CASSLDAADYNEQFF
>TRBV6-6|few|TRBJ2-1|TRBD2
TGTGCCAGCAGTTACTCGTCCTCCGGGACTAGCCATAACAATGAGCAGTTCTTC
CASSYSSSGTSHNNEQFF
>TRBV4-2|many|TRBJ2-2|TRBD1
TGTGCCAGCAGCCAAGAAAGTTGGCAGGGGGCTAACACCGGGGAGCTGTTTTTT
CASSQESWQGANTGELFF
>TRBV6-1|many|TRBJ2-1|-
TGTGCCAGCAAAGACGGGCAAAGCCAGCAGTTCTTC
CASKDGQSQQFF
>TRBV2|-|TRBJ1-2|-
TGTGTCACCACGAAGGGGGTTTATGGCTACACCTTC
CVTTKGVYGYTF
>TRBV11-3|many|TRBJ2-5|-
TGTGCCAGCAGCCCTAATCTAGGGGAGACCCAGTACTTC
CASSPNLGETQYF
>TRBV7-2|medium-sized|TRBJ2-7|-
TGTGCCAGCAGCCCGAGACTAGGGGGATACTACGAGCAGTACTTC
CASSPRLGGYYEQYF
>TRBV24-1|medium-sized|TRBJ2-7|-
TGTGCCACCAGTGACGGCTCCTACGAGCAGTACTTC
CATSDGSYEQYF
>TRBV15|medium-sized|TRBJ1-5|TRBD1
TGTGCCACCAGCAGAGGCCAGGGGGTCCAGCCCCAGCATTTT
CATSRGQGVQPQHF
>TRBV4-3|many|TRBJ2-6|-
TGCGCCAGCAGGCAGGCTGGGGCCAACGTCCTGACTTTC
CASRQAGANVLTF
>TRBV6-1|medium-sized|TRBJ1-6|-
TGTGCCAGCAGTGAAGCCCCAGAGCGTTCACCCCTCCACTTT
CASSEAPERSPLHF
>TRBV2|many|TRBJ1-1|-
TGTGCCACTACGGGCCAAAACACTGAAGCTTTCTTT
CATTGQNTEAFF
>TRBV6-1|many|TRBJ1-4|-
TGTGCCAGCAGTATACTCCGACACCCGGTGGGGGAAAAACTGTTTTTT
CASSILRHPVGEKLFF
>TRBV9|-|TRBJ2-3|-
TGTGCCAGTAGCAGGGTGTGGGAGACAGATACGCAGAATTTT
CASSRVWETDTQNF
>TRBV7-9|many|TRBJ2-2|-
TGTGCCAGCAGCTTAAGGGAGCGTTCAGGCACCGGGGAGCTGTTTTTT
CASSLRERSGTGELFF
>TRBV20-1|many|TRBJ2-3|-
TGCAGTGCTGGCGGGACAGTGACCACAGATACGCAGTATTTT
CSAGGTVTTDTQYF
>TRBV7-8|many|TRBJ1-1|-
TGTGCCAGCAGCCGGTTCACAGGGAATGGGAACACTGAAGCTTTCTTT
CASSRFTGNGNTEAFF
>TRBV28|medium-sized|TRBJ2-7|TRBD2
TGTGCCAGCAGCCCACTTAGCGGGGGGGCCAACGAGCAGTACTTC
CASSPLSGGANEQYF
>TRBV7-3|many|TRBJ2-7|-
TGTGCCAGCAGCTTAGGCGCAGGGGTCGGCCGCTCCTACGAGCAGTACTTC
CASSLGAGVGRSYEQYF
>TRBV27|medium-sized|TRBJ2-7|-
TGTGCCAGCCGAGGTTTGGGGAGGACCTACGAGCAGTACTTC
CASRGLGRTYEQYF
>TRBV20-1|medium-sized|TRBJ1-2|TRBD1
TGCAGTGCTAGAGTGTGGTCGTCGGGACAGCCTGACTATGGCTACACCTTC
CSARVWSSGQPDYGYTF
>TRBV27|-|TRBJ2-6|-
TGTGCCAGCAGTTTATTGACTAGTGGGTCCAACGTCCTGACTTTC
CASSLLTSGSNVLTF
>TRBV6-2/TRBV6-3|many|TRBJ1-5|-
TGTGCCAGCAGAGGGCCCCTGGGGCAGAGCAATCAGCCCCAGCATTTT
CASRGPLGQSNQPQHF
>TRBV4-1|many|TRBJ1-2|TRBD1
TGCGCCAGCAGCTCCGGGACAGGATTCTTCTATGGCTACACCTTC
CASSSGTGFFYGYTF
>TRBV5-1|medium-sized|TRBJ2-3|TRBD1
TGCGCCAGCAGCTTAAGACAGGGGCCCCTCCGCACAGATACGCAGTATTTT
CASSLRQGPLRTDTQYF